Listed here are 27 T cell receptor beta chains from one sample, sequenced in a study of T cell responses to AZD1222 COVID-19 vaccine. Profiling relied on immunoSEQ multiplex PCR, and the TCRdb table lists in-frame clones only, not all of them. The data contain over 50,000 clones, roughly three quarters of them singletons. Sequences were derived from peripheral blood, sampled 28 days after the second AZD1222 dose. All receptors come from an adult who received the AZD1222 COVID-19 vaccine.

The J gene is TRBJ1-5, the V gene TRBV19; 7 bases are a match to TRBD1. CDR3 length: 15 amino acids. Germline V lookup: CDR1 LNHDA, CDR2 SQIVND (reference sequence). V was clipped by 4 bases and J by 1 base; unmatched bases: 4. CDR3 sequence: CASSTGGGSNQPQHF. As DNA, the CDR3 is TGTGCCAGTAGTACAGGGGGGGGAAGCAATCAGCCCCAGCATTTT.

Remarks on this clone: Other DNA sequences in this sample translate to the same CDR3. The chain couples TRBV2 to TRBJ1-1; D gene ambiguous. This CDR3 comprises 10 residues. The V gene lost 4 bases and the J gene lost 8 bases, with 5 bases spanning the gap. Germline lookup yields CDR1 SNHLY and CDR2 FYNNEI. This CDR3 reads CASSVGEAFF. The CDR3 DNA reads TGTGCCAGCAGTGTTGGCGAAGCTTTCTTT. The variable domain in full, completed from reference TRBV2 and TRBJ1-1, reads EPEVTQTPSHQVTQMGQEVILRCVPISNHLYFYWYRQILGQKVEFLVSFYNNEISEKSEIFDDQFSVERPDGSNFTLKIRSTKLEDSAMYFCASSVGEAFFGQGTRLTVV.

The rearrangement links TRBV6-5 to TRBJ2-5; TRBD1 agrees at 7 bases. Germline CDR1 MNHEY, CDR2 SVGAGI. The CDR3 extends over 12 amino acids. Trimming cost V 6 bases and J 3 bases; bases outside gene matches: 1. Here the CDR3 DNA reads TGTGCCAGCAGGCAGGGGGAAGAGACCCAGTACTTC. It is translated as CASRQGEETQYF.

The J gene is TRBJ2-3, the V gene TRBV24-1, with D possibly being TRBD2 (6 bases). The CDR3 covers 15 residues. Per the germline V gene, CDR1 is KGHDR and CDR2 is SFDVKD. The germline V and J ends were trimmed by 4 bases and 2 bases, with 12 bases remaining between them. The CDR3 here is CATSEGGLYTDTQYF. CDR3 DNA sequence: TGTGCCACCAGTGAGGGGGGTCTTTACACAGATACGCAGTATTTT.

The chain carries TRBV7-2 and TRBJ2-1, with 14 bases matching TRBD2. After removal of 5 bases from V and 7 bases from J, the junction contained 7 bases not matched to a gene. Germline V gene lookup returns CDR1 SGHTA and CDR2 FQGNSA. The CDR3 spans 16 residues. Here the CDR3 DNA reads TGTGCCAGCAGCCCAAGGGGACTAGCGGGAGTAAATGAGCAGTTCTTC. Amino acid sequence: CASSPRGLAGVNEQFF.

This rearrangement joins TRBV18 to TRBJ2-1; D is possibly TRBD1 (6 bases). V was trimmed by 3 bases and J by 8 bases, leaving 14 bases between them. The germline gives CDR1 KGHSH, CDR2 LQKENI. The CDR3 runs 14 residues. CDR3 coding DNA: TGTGCCAGCTCACCTGTGACAGGCGTCTATGAGCAGTTCTTC. It codes for CASSPVTGVYEQFF.

This clone was found once. The CDR3 nucleotides read TGTGCCAGCGGACCAGCAAACTATGGCTACACCTTC. Its protein product is CASGPANYGYTF. The rearrangement uses TRBV28 and TRBJ1-2; D is undetermined. The V end was cut by 8 bases, the J end by 2 bases, with 9 bases between. The CDR3 runs 12 residues. Per germline, CDR1 MDHEN and CDR2 SYDVKM.

This chain connects TRBV7-2 to TRBJ2-5; maybe TRBD1 (6 bases). Looked up from germline, CDR1 is SGHTA and CDR2 is FQGNSA. This CDR3 has 14 residues. The V end was cut by 5 bases, the J end by 0 bases, with 10 bases between. CDR3 bases: TGTGCCAGCAGCCGGACAGTGTACCAAGAGACCCAGTACTTC. It codes for CASSRTVYQETQYF.

This chain uses TRBV5-1 with TRBJ2-7; TRBD2 aligns across 9 bases. The junction had 11 bases not matched to a gene; V was cut back by 3 bases and J by 4 bases. Germline V CDR1 and CDR2: SGHRS, YFSETQ. This CDR3 has 16 amino acids. The CDR3 reads CASSSRPGLAVYEQYF. CDR3 coding DNA: TGCGCCAGCAGCTCCCGGCCGGGACTAGCAGTGTACGAGCAGTACTTC.

This clone was observed once. The CDR3, as DNA: TGTGCCACCAGTGGGTCTAGCGGGAGCCATGAGCAGTTCTTC. This encodes CATSGSSGSHEQFF. The gene calls are TRBV24-1 and TRBJ2-1, with TRBD2 matching 10 bases. The CDR3 covers 14 residues. The germline V gene encodes CDR1 KGHDR and CDR2 SFDVKD. Losses at the gene ends were 5 bases for V and 8 bases for J; bases not matched to a gene: 5.

The chain is built from TRBV7-9 and TRBJ2-2; D gene uncertain. Germline CDR1 SEHNR, CDR2 FQNEAQ (reference sequence). V was pared by 5 bases and J by 1 base, with 8 bases between. The CDR3 is made up of 14 amino acids. CDR3 sequence reads: CASSPTMNTGELFF. CDR3 nucleotide sequence: TGTGCCAGCAGCCCTACAATGAACACCGGGGAGCTGTTTTTT.

This chain joins TRBV7-9 and TRBJ2-1; 10 bases are a match to TRBD2. After removal of 4 bases from V and 6 bases from J, the junction contained 6 bases not matched to a gene. The germline gives CDR1 SEHNR, CDR2 FQNEAQ (reference sequence). The CDR3 extends over 15 amino acids. CDR3: CASSSFRTSGNEQFF. Here the CDR3 DNA reads TGTGCCAGCAGCTCTTTTCGGACTAGCGGCAATGAGCAGTTCTTC.

This clone was seen only a few times. The J gene is TRBJ2-1, the V gene TRBV6-5; 7 bases are shared with TRBD1. J gave up 6 bases and V 5 bases, and 7 bases lay outside the gene matches. CDR3 length: 14 residues. CDR1 and CDR2 from the germline V gene are MNHEY and SVGAGI. CDR3 in DNA: TGTGCCAGCAGTATCGGGACAGCCACCAATGAGCAGTTCTTC. Translating it yields CASSIGTATNEQFF.

The sample holds a few counts of this clone. This sequence joins TRBV29-1 and TRBJ1-6; D remains unclear. Trimming left V 0 bases short and J 9 bases short, with 9 bases between. Looked up from germline, CDR1 is SQVTM and CDR2 is ANQGSEA. The CDR3 extends over 13 amino acids. In nucleotides, the CDR3 is TGCAGCGTTGAAGATTCCGGAGGTTCACCCCTCCACTTT. It is translated as CSVEDSGGSPLHF.

This clone was recorded once. The rearrangement links TRBV28 to TRBJ1-1; D is uncertain. Germline lookup yields CDR1 MDHEN and CDR2 SYDVKM. This CDR3 region has 14 residues. V was clipped by 3 bases and J by 5 bases, with 13 bases between them. CDR3 sequence (DNA): TGTGCCAGCAGTTTCCACGGGGTACGGACTGAAGCTTTCTTT. This sequence encodes CASSFHGVRTEAFF. The whole variable domain, filled in from reference TRBV28 and TRBJ1-1, reads DVKVTQSSRYLVKRTGEKVFLECVQDMDHENMFWYRQDPGLGLRLIYFSYDVKMKEKGDIPEGYSVSREKKERFSLILESASTNQTSMYLCASSFHGVRTEAFFGQGTRLTVV.

The chain combines TRBV7-2 with TRBJ2-1; D is uncertain. The CDR3 is 13 amino acids. CDR1 and CDR2 (germline): SGHTA, FQGNSA. V lost 5 bases, J lost 9 bases, and 14 bases lay in between. The CDR3: CASSSRQGIEQFF. The CDR3 DNA reads TGTGCCAGCAGCAGCCGTCAAGGGATTGAGCAGTTCTTC.

As to this clone: Within the sample, other DNA sequences also encode this same CDR3. The V call is TRBV2, the J call TRBJ2-7; D remains ambiguous. The germline V gene encodes CDR1 SNHLY and CDR2 FYNNEI. CDR3 length equals 11 residues. Trimming pared 8 bases from V and 5 bases from J, leaving 10 bases between. Written as DNA, the CDR3 is TGTGCCAGCGGGCCCCTCCACGAGCAGTACGTC. Its protein is CASGPLHEQYV.

The genes are TRBV7-9 and TRBJ1-3, with D unresolved. Between the trimmed V and J ends, which lost 0 bases and 2 bases, there was a span of 2 bases. The germline gives CDR1 SEHNR, CDR2 FQNEAQ (reference sequence). The CDR3 is 13 amino acids. The CDR3 region has the DNA TGTGCCAGCAGCTTAGCAGCTGGAAACACCATATATTTT. This codes for CASSLAAGNTIYF.

The rearrangement uses TRBV19 and TRBJ2-6, with 8 bases fitting TRBD2. J gave up 0 bases and V 2 bases, and 12 bases lay outside the gene matches. The CDR3 loop spans 20 amino acids. Germline CDR1 LNHDA, CDR2 SQIVND (reference sequence). The CDR3 region is CASSIKWDSGTISGANVLTF. In DNA form, the CDR3 reads TGTGCCAGTAGTATAAAGTGGGATAGCGGGACTATCTCTGGGGCCAACGTCCTGACTTTC.

The rearrangement joins TRBV10-1 to TRBJ2-3, with D tentatively TRBD1 (5 bases). CDR1 is WNHNN, CDR2 SYGVQD, per germline (reference sequence). The CDR3 is made up of 16 amino acids. The V gene lost 2 bases and the J gene lost 3 bases, with 15 bases spanning the gap. The CDR3 nucleotides read TGCGCCAGCAGTGAGACCCCAGGGATTAGGACAGATACGCAGTATTTT. Amino acid sequence: CASSETPGIRTDTQYF.

This clone was counted a few times. The chain employs TRBV29-1 and TRBJ1-2; the D is unclear. Per the germline V gene, CDR1 is SQVTM and CDR2 is ANQGSEA. V was cut by 0 bases and J by 2 bases, with 10 bases left in between. The CDR3 has 14 residues. This CDR3 is CSVEDLAGNYGYTF. The CDR3 nucleotides read TGCAGCGTTGAAGATTTGGCAGGAAACTATGGCTACACCTTC.

The chain carries TRBV6-6 and TRBJ2-2, with D perhaps TRBD2 (5 bases). Germline CDR1 is MNHNY and CDR2 is SVGAGI (reference sequence). V was clipped by 6 bases and J by 3 bases, with 8 bases between them. The CDR3 extends over 13 amino acids. CDR3 protein: CASSGVYTGELFF. The CDR3 nucleotides are TGTGCCAGCAGCGGGGTGTACACCGGGGAGCTGTTTTTT.

In DNA form, the CDR3 reads TGCGCCAGCAGCCTCAAACTAGCGTTCGGCACAGATACGCAGTATTTT. Its translation: CASSLKLAFGTDTQYF. V gene TRBV5-1 combines with J gene TRBJ2-3, with 7 bases that match TRBD2. Looked up from germline, CDR1 is SGHRS and CDR2 is YFSETQ. V trimming: 4 bases; J trimming: 1 base; junction bases outside the gene matches: 9. The CDR3 totals 16 residues. Drawing the rest from reference TRBV5-1 and TRBJ2-3, the complete variable domain is KAGVTQTPRYLIKTRGQQVTLSCSPISGHRSVSWYQQTPGQGLQFLFEYFSETQRNKGNFPGRFSGRQFSNSRSEMNVSTLELGDSALYLCASSLKLAFGTDTQYFGPGTRLTVL.

This clone was recorded a few times. The chain uses TRBV28 and TRBJ1-1; 8 bases align to TRBD1. The junction had 1 base not matched to a gene; V was cut back by 4 bases and J by 0 bases. The CDR3 extends over 14 amino acids. Germline V gene data show CDR1 as MDHEN and CDR2 as SYDVKM. The CDR3 nucleotides read TGTGCCAGCAGTTCAGGGGGCTTGAACACTGAAGCTTTCTTT. Protein sequence: CASSSGGLNTEAFF.

This clone appeared a few times. The chain is built from TRBV5-5 and TRBJ2-5; D gene uncertain. The CDR3 has 14 amino acids. Deletions cut 0 bases from V and 4 bases from J, with 10 bases between. Germline CDR1 SGHKS, CDR2 YYEKEE (reference sequence). The CDR3 region is CASSLGIIGETQYF. The CDR3, as DNA: TGTGCCAGCAGCTTGGGGATTATCGGAGAGACCCAGTACTTC.

This clone was seen more than once but under ten times. V and J are TRBV5-6 and TRBJ1-5; the match to TRBD1 covers 7 bases. The CDR3 has 14 amino acids. Trimming at V came to 0 bases and at J to 7 bases, leaving 4 bases not matched to a gene. Germline CDR1 reads SGHDT; CDR2 reads YYEEEE. The CDR3 coding sequence is TGTGCCAGCAGCTTGGGGAGGGGGCTCCAGCCCCAGCATTTT. Protein product: CASSLGRGLQPQHF.

The V and J genes are TRBV30 and TRBJ1-5; D uncertain. The V gene's germline CDR1 is GTSNPN and CDR2 SVGIG (reference sequence). The CDR3 loop spans 16 amino acids. The V gene lost 1 base and the J gene lost 7 bases, with 20 bases spanning the gap. This chain's CDR3 is CAWSATLNTIGQPQHF. DNA for the CDR3: TGTGCCTGGAGTGCGACACTAAATACAATAGGACAGCCCCAGCATTTT.